This TCR beta chain was sequenced for a study of identical twins. Whole-study results and caveats: Less excess twin sharing appeared in beta out-of-frame sequences.

In this sample, this clonotype turned up a few times. Antigen specificity is unknown. All donors comprised healthy Caucasians. The germline CDR1 and CDR2 sequences are SGHTA and FQGTGA. This CDR3 is built from 18 residues. V trimming: 3 bases; J trimming: 7 bases; junction bases outside the gene matches: 17. Template switching (which added a universal primer site) was used, and cDNA carried unique molecular identifiers. TCRdb processed the 5' RACE reads anew with MiXCR; each CDR3 protein has one entry. The sample lists about 890,000 distinct CDR3 sequences, 10% to 15% occurring once. These sequences were also reported in another study, on yellow fever vaccine responses in identical twins.

V is TRBV7-3 and J is TRBJ2-3; 9 nucleotides align to TRBD2. Specimen: PBMCs. This clonotype was obtained from a woman aged 18-35 years in good health. The CDR3 region is CASSLGGASGTLLNTQYF. Here the CDR3 DNA reads TGTGCCAGCAGCTTGGGGGGTGCTAGCGGGACCCTGCTGAATACGCAGTATTTT.